This T cell receptor beta chain was found in a study of CD8+CD57+ T cells in acquired aplastic anemia. Study overall: The study obtained an average of about 3.4 ug of DNA from sorted CD4+ and CD8+ cells.

This clonotype was seen just once. Template material for TCR beta VDJ and CDR3 profiling consisted of genomic DNA. TCRdb re-derived calls from the reads in MiXCR, one entry per CDR3 protein. Of 50,000 to 65,000 distinct CDR3 sequences listed, roughly three fifths are singletons. Patients who underwent sequencing had shown CD8+CD57+ cell expansion by flow cytometry. Each patient had severe acquired aplastic anemia. Patient blood was sampled before any therapy had been received. V lost 7 bases to trimming and J lost 3 bases; unmatched junction nucleotides: 9. This CDR3 comprises 15 residues. The clonotype was recovered from a human donor with aplastic anemia. The genes are TRBV12-3 or TRBV12-4 and TRBJ2-7; 10 bases agree with TRBD1. The source material was sorted CD4+, CD8+, or CD8+CD57+ T cells (not recorded which) from PBMCs. Written as DNA, the CDR3 is TGTGCCAGCAAAAGGGGGCGGGACAGGGGCTACGAGCAGTACTTC. It codes for CASKRGRDRGYEQYF.